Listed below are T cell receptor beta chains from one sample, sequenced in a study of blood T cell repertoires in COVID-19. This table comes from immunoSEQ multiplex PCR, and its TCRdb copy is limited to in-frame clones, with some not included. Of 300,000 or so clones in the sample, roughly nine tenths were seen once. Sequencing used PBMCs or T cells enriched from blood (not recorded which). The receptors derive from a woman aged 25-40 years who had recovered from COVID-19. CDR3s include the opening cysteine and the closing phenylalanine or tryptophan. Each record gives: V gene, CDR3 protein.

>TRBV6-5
CASSPSSGYEKLFF
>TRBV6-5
CASSYSAGTGSRGYTF
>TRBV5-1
CASSLNRDRNEQFF
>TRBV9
CASSVAGVGETQYF
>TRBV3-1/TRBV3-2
CASSQERGAPRTNEQFF
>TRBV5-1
CASTEFRGQGARDTEAFF
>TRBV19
CASRSGGQGHYEQYF
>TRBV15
CATSRYRGRGNQPQHF
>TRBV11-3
CASSSSGGKAFF
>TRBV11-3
CASSAGTGATNYGYTF
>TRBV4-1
CASSQEGRRSYGYTF
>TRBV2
CATPGLNGYTF
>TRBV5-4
CASSPGVSQETQYF
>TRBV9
CASSVVAGAGKDTQYF
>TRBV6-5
CASSYSGVGNTIYF
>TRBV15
CATSRDGLAKNTGELFF
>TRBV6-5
CASSLPAQRPFF
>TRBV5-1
CASSLEQGISGYTF
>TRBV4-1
CASSQGGGVPTDTQYF
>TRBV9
CASSVMTGAIYEQYF
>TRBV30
CAWIKRGSTDTQYF
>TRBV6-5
CASSYAGTTEAFF
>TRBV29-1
CSVGGQSGGYTF
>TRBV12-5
CASGFGQEETQYF
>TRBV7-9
CASSRDSPLHF
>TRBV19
CASSIPEWSTEAFF
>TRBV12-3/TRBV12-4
CASSSAGGYGYTF
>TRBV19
CASSIYGGETQYF
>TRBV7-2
CASSSLGVQGYQETQYF
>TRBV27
CASSFQGAFNYGYTF
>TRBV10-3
CAISEPQMETYEQYF
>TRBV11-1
CASSSTTDYNEQFF
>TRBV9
CASSDDSNIQYF
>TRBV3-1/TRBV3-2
CASSPGQGAGTIPWPQHF
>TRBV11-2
CASSLRGGLQETQYF
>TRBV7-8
CASSLVRGHQPQHF
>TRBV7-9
CASSPVGPTDTEAFF
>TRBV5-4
CASSLGQLDYNEQFF
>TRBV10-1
CASSDSILAGAVGELFF
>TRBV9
CASSVALGANTQYF
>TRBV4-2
CASSQVENTQYF
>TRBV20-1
CSARGEEKLFF
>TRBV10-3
CAIRGTGDNQPQHF
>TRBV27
CASSHSTSGNSPLHF
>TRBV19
CASTLHTEAFF